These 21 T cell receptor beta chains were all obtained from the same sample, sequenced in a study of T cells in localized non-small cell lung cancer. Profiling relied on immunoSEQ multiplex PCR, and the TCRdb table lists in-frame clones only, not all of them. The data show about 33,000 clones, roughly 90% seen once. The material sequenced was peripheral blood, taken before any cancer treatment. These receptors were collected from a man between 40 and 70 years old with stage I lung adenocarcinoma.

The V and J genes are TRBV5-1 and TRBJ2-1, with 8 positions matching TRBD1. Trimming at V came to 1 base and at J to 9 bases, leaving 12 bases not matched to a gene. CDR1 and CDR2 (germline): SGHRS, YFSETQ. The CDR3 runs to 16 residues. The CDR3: CASSLSGTGTAGEQFF. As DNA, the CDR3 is TGCGCCAGCAGCTTGTCCGGGACAGGCACCGCGGGTGAGCAGTTCTTC.

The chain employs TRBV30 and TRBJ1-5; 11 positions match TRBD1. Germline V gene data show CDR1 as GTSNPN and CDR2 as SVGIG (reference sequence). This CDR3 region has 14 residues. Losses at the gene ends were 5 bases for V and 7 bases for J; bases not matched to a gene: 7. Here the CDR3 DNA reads TGTGCCTGGGCCGGGACAGGGGGAATACAGCCCCAGCATTTT. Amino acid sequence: CAWAGTGGIQPQHF.

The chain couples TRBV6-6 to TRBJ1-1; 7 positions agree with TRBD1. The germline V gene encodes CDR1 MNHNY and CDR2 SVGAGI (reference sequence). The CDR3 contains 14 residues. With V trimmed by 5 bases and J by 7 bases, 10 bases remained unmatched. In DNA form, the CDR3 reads TGTGCCAGCAGTCCCCCAGACAGGGATGATGAAGCTTTCTTT. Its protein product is CASSPPDRDDEAFF.

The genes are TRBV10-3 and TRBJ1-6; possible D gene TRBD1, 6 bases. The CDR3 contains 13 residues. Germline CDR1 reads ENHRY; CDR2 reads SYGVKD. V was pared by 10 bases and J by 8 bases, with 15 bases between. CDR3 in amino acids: CATGGNRDSPLHF. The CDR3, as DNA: TGTGCCACCGGGGGAAACAGGGATTCACCCCTCCACTTT.

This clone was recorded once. CDR3 nucleotides: TGCGCCAGCAGCTTGGCCGGGGCAATCAGGCAGTACTTC. This codes for CASSLAGAIRQYF. The V call is TRBV5-1, the J call TRBJ2-7; D could derive from TRBD1 or TRBD2 (5 bases each). Germline V CDR1 and CDR2: SGHRS, YFSETQ. V shed 0 bases and J shed 9 bases, with 13 bases lying between them. The CDR3 is 13 amino acids.

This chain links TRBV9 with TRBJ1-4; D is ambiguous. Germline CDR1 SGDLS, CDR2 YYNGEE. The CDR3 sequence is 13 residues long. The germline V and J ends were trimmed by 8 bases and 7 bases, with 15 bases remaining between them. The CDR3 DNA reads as TGTGCCAGTAATAGGTATGAGGGTGAAAAACTGTTTTTT. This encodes CASNRYEGEKLFF.

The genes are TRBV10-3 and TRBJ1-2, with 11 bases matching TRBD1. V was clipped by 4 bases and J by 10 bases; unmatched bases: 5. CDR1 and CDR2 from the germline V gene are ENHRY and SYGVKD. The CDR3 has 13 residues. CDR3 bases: TGTGCCATCAGTGGGACAGGGGGCTCGGACTACACCTTC. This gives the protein CAISGTGGSDYTF.

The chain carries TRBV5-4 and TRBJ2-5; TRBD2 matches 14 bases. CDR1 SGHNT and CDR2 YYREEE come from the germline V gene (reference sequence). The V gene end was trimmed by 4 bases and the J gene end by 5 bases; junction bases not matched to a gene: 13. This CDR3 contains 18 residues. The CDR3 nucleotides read TGTGCCAGCAGCCTCGAACCTAGACTAGCGGGGGGGAAGGAGACCCAGTACTTC. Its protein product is CASSLEPRLAGGKETQYF.

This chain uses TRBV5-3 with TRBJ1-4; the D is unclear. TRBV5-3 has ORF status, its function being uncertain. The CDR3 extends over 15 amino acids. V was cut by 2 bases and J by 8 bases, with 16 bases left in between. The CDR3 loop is CARSFGPPTREKLFF. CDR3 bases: TGTGCCAGAAGCTTCGGACCCCCGACCAGAGAAAAACTGTTTTTT.

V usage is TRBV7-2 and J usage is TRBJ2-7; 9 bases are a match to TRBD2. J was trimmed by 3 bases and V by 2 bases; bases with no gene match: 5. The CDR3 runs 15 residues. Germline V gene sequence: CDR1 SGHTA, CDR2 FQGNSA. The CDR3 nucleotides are TGTGCCAGCAGCTTAATTAGCGGGGGATACTACGAGCAGTACTTC. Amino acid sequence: CASSLISGGYYEQYF. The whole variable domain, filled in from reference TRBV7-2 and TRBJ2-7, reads GAGVSQSPSNKVTEKGKDVELRCDPISGHTALYWYRQSLGQGLEFLIYFQGNSAPDKSGLPSDRFSAERTGGSVSTLTIQRTQQEDSAVYLCASSLISGGYYEQYFGPGTRLTVT.

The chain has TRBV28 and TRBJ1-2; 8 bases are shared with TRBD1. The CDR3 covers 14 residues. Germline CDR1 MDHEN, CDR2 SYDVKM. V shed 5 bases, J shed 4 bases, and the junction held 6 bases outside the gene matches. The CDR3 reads CASSPGQAPYGYTF. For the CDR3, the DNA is TGTGCCAGCAGTCCGGGACAGGCACCCTATGGCTACACCTTC.

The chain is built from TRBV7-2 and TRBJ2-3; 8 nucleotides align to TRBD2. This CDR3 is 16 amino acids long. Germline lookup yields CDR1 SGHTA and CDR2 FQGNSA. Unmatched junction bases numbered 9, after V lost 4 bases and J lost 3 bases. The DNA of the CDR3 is TGTGCCAGCAGCTCAGGACGGGGGGGCCGTACAGATACGCAGTATTTT. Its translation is CASSSGRGGRTDTQYF.

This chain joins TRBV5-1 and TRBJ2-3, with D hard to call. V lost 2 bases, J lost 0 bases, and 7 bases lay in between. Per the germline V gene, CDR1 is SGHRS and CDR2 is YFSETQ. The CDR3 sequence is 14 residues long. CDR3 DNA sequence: TGCGCCAGCAGCTTTTCGGACAGCACAGATACGCAGTATTTT. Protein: CASSFSDSTDTQYF.

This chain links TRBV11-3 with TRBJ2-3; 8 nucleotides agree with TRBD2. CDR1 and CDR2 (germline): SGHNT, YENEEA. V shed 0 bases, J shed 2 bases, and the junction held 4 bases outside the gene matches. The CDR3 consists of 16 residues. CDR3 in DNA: TGTGCCAGCAGCTTAGAAGGGACTAGTACCACAGATACGCAGTATTTT. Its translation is CASSLEGTSTTDTQYF.

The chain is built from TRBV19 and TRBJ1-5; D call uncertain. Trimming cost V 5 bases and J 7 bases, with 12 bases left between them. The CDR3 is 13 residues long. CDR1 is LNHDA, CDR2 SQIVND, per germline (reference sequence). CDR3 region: CASSLEDLQPQHF. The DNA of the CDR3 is TGTGCCAGTAGTCTCGAGGATCTGCAGCCCCAGCATTTT.

The CDR3 is CAWNEGGAGRRTIYF. CDR3 DNA sequence: TGTGCCTGGAATGAGGGGGGCGCGGGCAGGCGCACCATATATTTT. This rearrangement joins TRBV30 to TRBJ1-3; tentative D call: TRBD1 (6 bases). CDR3 length: 15 amino acids. Germline CDR1 reads GTSNPN; CDR2 reads SVGIG (reference sequence). The V gene lost 4 bases and the J gene lost 9 bases, with 22 bases spanning the gap.

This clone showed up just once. The DNA of the CDR3 is TGTGCCAGCAGCCCACAGTTGAACACTGAAGCTTTCTTT. Protein: CASSPQLNTEAFF. The V gene is TRBV11-2, the J gene TRBJ1-1; D ambiguous. V lost 5 bases and J 0 bases, leaving 7 bases between the germline ends. The CDR3 runs to 13 residues. In germline, CDR1 is SGHAT, CDR2 FQNNGV.

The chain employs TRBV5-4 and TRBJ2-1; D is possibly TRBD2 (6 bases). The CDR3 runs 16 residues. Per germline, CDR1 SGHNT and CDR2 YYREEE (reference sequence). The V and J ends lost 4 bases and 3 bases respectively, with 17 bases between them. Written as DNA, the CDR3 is TGTGCCAGCAGCCCGGGGGTAGGGGCCCTCTACAATGAGCAGTTCTTC. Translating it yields CASSPGVGALYNEQFF. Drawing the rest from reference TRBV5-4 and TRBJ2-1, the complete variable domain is ETGVTQSPTHLIKTRGQQVTLRCSSQSGHNTVSWYQQALGQGPQFIFQYYREEENGRGNFPPRFSGLQFPNYSSELNVNALELDDSALYLCASSPGVGALYNEQFFGPGTRLTVL.

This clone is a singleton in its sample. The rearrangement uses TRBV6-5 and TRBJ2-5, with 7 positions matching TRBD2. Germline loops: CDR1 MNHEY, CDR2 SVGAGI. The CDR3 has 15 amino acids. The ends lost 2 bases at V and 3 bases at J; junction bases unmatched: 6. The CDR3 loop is CASSYLWGGEETQYF. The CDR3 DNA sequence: TGTGCCAGCAGTTACCTCTGGGGAGGGGAAGAGACCCAGTACTTC.

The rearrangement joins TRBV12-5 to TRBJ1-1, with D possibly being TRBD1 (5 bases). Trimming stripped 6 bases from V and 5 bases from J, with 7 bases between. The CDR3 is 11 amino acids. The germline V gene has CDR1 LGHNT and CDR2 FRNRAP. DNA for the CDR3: TGTGCTAGTGGGAGGACAACTGAAGCTTTCTTT. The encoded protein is CASGRTTEAFF.

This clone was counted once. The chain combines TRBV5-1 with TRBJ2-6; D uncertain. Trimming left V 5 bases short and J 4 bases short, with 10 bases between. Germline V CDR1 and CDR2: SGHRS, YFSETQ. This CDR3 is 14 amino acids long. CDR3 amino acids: CASSLIGGANVLTF. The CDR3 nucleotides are TGCGCCAGCAGTCTGATTGGAGGGGCCAACGTCCTGACTTTC.